Listed below are T cell receptor beta chains from one sample, sequenced in a study of early T cells in non-severe SARS-CoV-2 infection. Each CDR3 protein is one row after TCRdb ran MiXCR on the 5' RACE reads. The sample contains about 89,000 distinct CDR3 sequences, roughly 15% of which appear only once. Sequences were derived from whole blood, sampled at baseline. The receptors here all came from an adult who was a healthcare worker with PCR-confirmed SARS-CoV-2 infection or an uninfected control (not recorded which). Each CDR3 is given with its conserved first and last residue.

V	CDR3
TRBV27	CASSFDGYYNEQFF
TRBV12-3/TRBV12-4	CASSPTVADEQFF
TRBV7-9	CASSLGRTGEQYF
TRBV4-2	CASSQGLLGDTQYF
TRBV6-1	CASSESEGTEAFF
TRBV20-1	CSAWEGWNTEAFF
TRBV6-2/TRBV6-3	CASSYTPDIRHEQYF
TRBV6-4	CASSAAAWAGELFF
TRBV5-1	CASSLTPPGTDSPLHF
TRBV28	CASSPPPGRGQYF
TRBV4-1	CASSQGPSGIYEQYF
TRBV14	CASSPFPSTVGETEAFF
TRBV11-2	CASGQTSTGELFF
TRBV12-3/TRBV12-4	CASSAVSYQETQYF
TRBV19	CASSFGGSSSYNEQFF